This T cell receptor (beta chain) derives from a study of neurological immune-mediated disorders. Germline V gene lookup returns CDR1 SGHRS and CDR2 YFSETQ. The CDR3 contains 13 residues. V was shortened by 4 bases and J by 8 bases, with 12 bases between the two germline ends. In its sample, this clonotype was seen a few times. TCRdb fed the 5' RACE reads into MiXCR, producing one record per CDR3 protein. The sample lists about 60,000 distinct CDR3 sequences, less than 10% seen once, with around 13% in the top ten. Time point in this sample: longitudinal time-point 2. V usage is TRBV5-1 and J usage is TRBJ1-4; D is possibly TRBD1 (6 bases). This clonotype was obtained from a man aged 25-45 years in good health. The sample taken for sequencing was PBMCs. CDR3 in amino acids: CASSVRGEEKLFF. The CDR3 region has the DNA TGCGCCAGCAGCGTCAGGGGCGAGGAAAAACTGTTTTTT.